This T cell receptor (beta chain) comes out of a study of blood T cell repertoires in COVID-19. About the study: The United States, Italy and Spain were the sources of the acute and convalescent COVID-19 samples. T cells, B-cell-depleted T cells, or PBMCs provided the cDNA or gDNA that served as material.

This clone appeared a single time. This CDR3 is 15 amino acids long. V trimming: 6 bases; J trimming: 2 bases; junction bases outside the gene matches: 10. Germline assignment: CDR1 KGHSH and CDR2 LQKENI. Original handling: Counts of nucleated cells, estimated from reference gene primer amplification, were obtained. Profiled with immunoSEQ multiplex PCR; TCRdb holds only in-frame clones, not every one. That table furnishes V, J and clone size, whereas the DNA furnished D and trimming. The sample carries under 85,000 clones, around 80% recorded once. The clonotype was recovered from a man aged 80 or over with acute or convalescent COVID-19. Sequencing was carried out using peripheral blood. The chain is built from TRBV18 and TRBJ2-7, with TRBD1 identical over 7 bases. CDR3 nucleotide sequence: TGTGCCAGCTCCCCCCGAGAGGGGGCTACCTACGAGCAGTACTTC. Encoded protein: CASSPREGATYEQYF.